Sequencing of this T cell receptor (beta chain) was carried out in a study of blood T cell repertoires in COVID-19. Overall study context: T cells, B-cell-depleted T cells, or PBMCs provided the cDNA or gDNA that served as material.

Sequencing was performed with immunoSEQ multiplex PCR; in TCRdb, only in-frame clones are kept and a portion is missing. The table has a few hundred thousand clones, roughly 85% seen once. Each participant's cohort was designated according to participant-reported clinical history. Germline V gives CDR1 SGHTA, CDR2 FQGNSA. The germline V and J ends were trimmed by 2 bases and 7 bases, with 17 bases remaining between them. The CDR3 is 16 residues long. The specimen sequenced was PBMCs or T cells enriched from blood (not recorded which). The sequence came from a woman aged 45 to 65 who had recovered from COVID-19. V gene TRBV7-2 combines with J gene TRBJ1-4; D gene uncertain. This CDR3 reads CASSLPNAGPREKLFF. The CDR3 bases are TGTGCCAGCAGCTTACCCAATGCAGGCCCTCGTGAAAAACTGTTTTTT.